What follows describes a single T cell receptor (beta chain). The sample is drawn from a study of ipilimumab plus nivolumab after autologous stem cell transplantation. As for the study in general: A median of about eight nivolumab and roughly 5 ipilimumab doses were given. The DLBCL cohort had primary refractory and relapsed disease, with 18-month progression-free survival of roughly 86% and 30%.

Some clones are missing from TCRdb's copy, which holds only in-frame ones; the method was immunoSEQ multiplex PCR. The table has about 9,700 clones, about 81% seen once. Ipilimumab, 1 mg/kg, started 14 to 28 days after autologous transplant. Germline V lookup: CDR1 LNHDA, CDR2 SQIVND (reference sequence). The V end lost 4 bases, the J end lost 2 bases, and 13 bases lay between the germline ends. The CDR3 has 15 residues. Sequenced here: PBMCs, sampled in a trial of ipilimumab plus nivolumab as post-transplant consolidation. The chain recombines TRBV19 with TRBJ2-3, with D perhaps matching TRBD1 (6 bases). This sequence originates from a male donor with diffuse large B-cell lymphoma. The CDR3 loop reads CASSKVGADTDTQYF. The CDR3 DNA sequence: TGTGCCAGTAGTAAAGTGGGGGCAGACACAGATACGCAGTATTTT.